This entry concerns a single TCR beta chain. Its antigen is unidentified. This sample was taken from a study of monozygotic twins with inflammatory bowel disease. Whole-study results and caveats: Fewer shared clonotypes with others were found in IBD patients than in healthy twins, especially with disease activity.

TCRdb reprocessed the 5' RACE reads and keeps a single row for each CDR3 protein, giving no DNA. Recorded for this sample: about 380,000 distinct CDR3 sequences. CDR1 and CDR2 from the germline V gene are MGHDK and SYGVNS. The CDR3 consists of 13 residues. This clonotype was sampled from a human donor with ulcerative colitis or Crohn's disease, or a healthy co-twin of an affected twin (not recorded which). Material: blood. The chain combines TRBV25-1 with TRBJ1-1. CDR3 sequence: CASRVQKNTEAFF.